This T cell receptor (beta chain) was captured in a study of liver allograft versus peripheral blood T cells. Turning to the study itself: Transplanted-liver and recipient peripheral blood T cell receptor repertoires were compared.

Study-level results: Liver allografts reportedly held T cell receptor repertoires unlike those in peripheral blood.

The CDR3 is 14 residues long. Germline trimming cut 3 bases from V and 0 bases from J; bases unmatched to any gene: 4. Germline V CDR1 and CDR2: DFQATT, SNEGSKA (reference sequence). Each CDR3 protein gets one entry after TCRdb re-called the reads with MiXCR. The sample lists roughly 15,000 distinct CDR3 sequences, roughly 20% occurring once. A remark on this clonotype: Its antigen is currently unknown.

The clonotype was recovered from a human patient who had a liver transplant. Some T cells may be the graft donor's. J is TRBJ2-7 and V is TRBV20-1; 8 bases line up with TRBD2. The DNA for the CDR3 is TGCAGTGCTAGTAAGCGGGGGCTCTCCTACGAGCAGTACTTC. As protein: CSASKRGLSYEQYF.